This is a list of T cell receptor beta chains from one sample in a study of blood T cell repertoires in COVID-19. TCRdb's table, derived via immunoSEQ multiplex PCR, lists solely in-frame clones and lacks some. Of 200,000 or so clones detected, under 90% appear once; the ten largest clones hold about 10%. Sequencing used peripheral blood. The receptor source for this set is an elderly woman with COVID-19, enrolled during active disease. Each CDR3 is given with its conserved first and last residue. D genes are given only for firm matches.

CDR3aa: CASRPAGTSVGEPFF
CDR3nt: TGCGCCAGCAGACCCGCCGGGACATCAGTTGGTGAACCTTTCTTT
d_gene: -
j_gene: TRBJ1-1
v_gene: TRBV4-1

CDR3aa: CASSVAEGSRDTQYF
CDR3nt: TGTGCCAGCAGCGTAGCGGAGGGGAGTCGGGATACGCAGTATTTT
d_gene: -
j_gene: TRBJ2-3
v_gene: TRBV9

CDR3aa: CATSRAFATGTTEAFF
CDR3nt: TGTGCCACCAGCAGAGCTTTTGCGACAGGGACCACTGAAGCTTTCTTT
d_gene: TRBD1
j_gene: TRBJ1-1
v_gene: TRBV15

CDR3aa: CASSLFGTGDAKNIQYF
CDR3nt: TGTGCCAGCAGCTTGTTTGGGACAGGGGATGCCAAAAACATTCAGTACTTC
d_gene: TRBD1
j_gene: TRBJ2-4
v_gene: TRBV5-5

CDR3aa: CASSLHQMNTEAFF
CDR3nt: TGTGCCAGCAGCTTACACCAGATGAACACTGAAGCTTTCTTT
d_gene: -
j_gene: TRBJ1-1
v_gene: TRBV7-2

CDR3aa: CASSPTSGYQETQYF
CDR3nt: TGTGCCAGCAGCCCCACCTCAGGCTATCAGGAGACCCAGTACTTC
d_gene: -
j_gene: TRBJ2-5
v_gene: TRBV7-2

CDR3aa: CASSLWPEAFF
CDR3nt: TGTGCCAGCAGTCTCTGGCCCGAAGCTTTCTTT
d_gene: -
j_gene: TRBJ1-1
v_gene: TRBV6-5

CDR3aa: CASSLYTGIPLNSPLHF
CDR3nt: TGTGCCAGCAGCCTGTATACAGGGATACCTCTTAATTCACCCCTCCACTTT
d_gene: -
j_gene: TRBJ1-6
v_gene: TRBV27

CDR3aa: CASSYGRESTYNSPLHF
CDR3nt: TGTGCCAGCAGTTACGGGAGGGAGTCTACCTATAATTCACCCCTCCACTTT
d_gene: -
j_gene: TRBJ1-6
v_gene: TRBV6-2/TRBV6-3

CDR3aa: CASSYRGEAFF
CDR3nt: TGTGCCAGCAGCTACAGGGGGGAAGCTTTCTTT
d_gene: TRBD1
j_gene: TRBJ1-1
v_gene: TRBV7-9

CDR3aa: CSVGRGGASNEKLFF
CDR3nt: TGCAGCGTTGGGCGAGGGGGCGCATCTAATGAAAAACTGTTTTTT
d_gene: TRBD1
j_gene: TRBJ1-4
v_gene: TRBV29-1